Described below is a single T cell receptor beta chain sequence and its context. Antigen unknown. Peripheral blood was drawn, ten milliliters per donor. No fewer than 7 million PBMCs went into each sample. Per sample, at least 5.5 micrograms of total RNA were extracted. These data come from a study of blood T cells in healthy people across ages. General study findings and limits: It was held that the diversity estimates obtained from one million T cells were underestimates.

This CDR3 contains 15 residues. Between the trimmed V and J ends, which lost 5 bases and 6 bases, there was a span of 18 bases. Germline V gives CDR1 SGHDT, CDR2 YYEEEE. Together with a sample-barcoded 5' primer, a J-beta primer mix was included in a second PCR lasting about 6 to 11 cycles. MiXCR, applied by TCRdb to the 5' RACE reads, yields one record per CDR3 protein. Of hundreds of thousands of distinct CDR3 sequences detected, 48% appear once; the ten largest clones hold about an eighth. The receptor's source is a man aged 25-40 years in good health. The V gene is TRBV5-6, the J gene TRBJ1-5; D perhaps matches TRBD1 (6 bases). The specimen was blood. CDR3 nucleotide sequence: TGTGCCAGCAGTTTGTGGGGGTTCAGGGGTCAGCCCCAGCATTTT. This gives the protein CASSLWGFRGQPQHF.